This is a list of T cell receptor beta chains from one sample in a study of shared clonotypes between healthy human individuals. The table came from immunoSEQ multiplex PCR; TCRdb's copy has only in-frame clones and leaves some out. This table has roughly 2.1 million clones, about 92% appearing once. Specimen: naive CD8+ T cells from PBMCs. The receptors were sampled from a man aged 18 to 29 in good health. Some clones in this sample may be carry-over from other donors' samples. Both conserved end residues are part of each CDR3. The order of the fields is clone size, V gene, D gene, J gene, CDR3 DNA, CDR3 protein. The D gene is left open where the match is weak. Size is stated for part of the rows, as once, few or many counts, or as a class when the clone is expanded.

.,TRBV6-6,.,TRBJ1-4,TGTGCCAGCGCTGTGGGGACGGTCCGGAATGAAAAACTGTTTTTT,CASAVGTVRNEKLFF
.,TRBV4-3,TRBD1,TRBJ2-2,TGCGCCAGCAGCCTCGACAGGGGGCACACCGGGGAGCTGTTTTTT,CASSLDRGHTGELFF
.,TRBV9,.,TRBJ2-7,TGTGCCAGCAGCAGCCGGGACGGCTCCTACGAGCAGTACTTC,CASSSRDGSYEQYF
.,TRBV9,TRBD1,TRBJ2-7,TGTGCCAGCAGCGAGGGAGTGAGGGGGCCTCACGAGCAGTACTTC,CASSEGVRGPHEQYF
.,TRBV7-9,TRBD2,TRBJ2-7,TGTGCCAGCAGCTTAGACCGACTAGCCCACGAGCAGTACTTC,CASSLDRLAHEQYF
.,TRBV9,TRBD2,TRBJ2-7,TGTGCCAGCAGCGTGACGGGAGGGACCTACGAGCAGTACTTC,CASSVTGGTYEQYF
.,TRBV6-5,.,TRBJ1-5,TGTGCCAGCACCCCTGGGGATCAGCCCCAGCATTTT,CASTPGDQPQHF
.,TRBV27,.,TRBJ2-7,TGTGCCAGCAGCGTACAAGGTTTCTCCCCCTCCTACGAGCAGTACTTC,CASSVQGFSPSYEQYF
.,TRBV6-1,.,TRBJ2-7,TGTGCCAGCAGTGAAATGACGTACGAGCAGTACTTC,CASSEMTYEQYF
.,TRBV6-1,.,TRBJ1-4,TGTGCCAGCAGGAGAACCGGGACGAGGAGTGAAAAACTGTTTTTT,CASRRTGTRSEKLFF
.,TRBV9,TRBD2,TRBJ2-1,TGTGCCAGCAGCGCCACTAGCGCATCCTACAATGAGCAGTTCTTC,CASSATSASYNEQFF
.,TRBV11-2,TRBD2,TRBJ2-2,TGTGCCAGCTTGGAAGAGCGGGAGATCGGGGAGCTGTTTTTT,CASLEEREIGELFF
.,TRBV27,.,TRBJ2-7,TGTGCCAGCAGTCCACGGGAAAAGCAGACCTACGAGCAGTACTTC,CASSPREKQTYEQYF
once,TRBV6-1,TRBD1,TRBJ2-4,TGTGCCAGCAGTGACCTTACAGGGGGACTAGCCAAAAACATTCAGTACTTC,CASSDLTGGLAKNIQYF
.,TRBV4-1,TRBD2,TRBJ2-7,TGCGCCAGCAGCCAGACGACTAGCGGATACGAGCAGTACTTC,CASSQTTSGYEQYF
.,TRBV11-2,.,TRBJ2-1,TGTGCCAGCAGCCCTGCGGGGGCCAAAAGGGAGCAGTTCTTC,CASSPAGAKREQFF
few,TRBV29-1,.,TRBJ2-2,TGCAGCGTTTGGCAGGGCCCCGGGGAGCTGTTTTTT,CSVWQGPGELFF
.,TRBV11-3,.,TRBJ2-3,TGTGCCAGCAGCTTAGCCCGTAGGCCAGATACGCAGTATTTT,CASSLARRPDTQYF
.,TRBV28,.,TRBJ2-5,TGTGCCAGCAGTTTTTCGCCTTTAGAGACCCAGTACTTC,CASSFSPLETQYF
.,TRBV21-1,.,TRBJ1-1,TGTGCCAGCAGCGGAGGGGCCATGAACACTGAAGCTTTCTTT,CASSGGAMNTEAFF
.,TRBV7-6,.,TRBJ1-1,TGTGCCAGCAGCTTAGTTGAGAACACTGAAGCTTTCTTT,CASSLVENTEAFF
.,TRBV19,.,TRBJ1-1,TGTGCCAGTACCCAACGATTGAACACTGAAGCTTTCTTT,CASTQRLNTEAFF
.,TRBV30,.,TRBJ2-1,TGTGCCTGGAGTCCCGGATTTCCCATCAATGAGCAGTTCTTC,CAWSPGFPINEQFF
once,TRBV7-3,.,TRBJ2-1,TGTGCCAGCAGCTCACGGGACTTATATAATGAGCAGTTCTTC,CASSSRDLYNEQFF
.,TRBV4-1,.,TRBJ2-5,TGCGCCAGCAGCCACCAGGCGGGCCCAGAGACCCAGTACTTC,CASSHQAGPETQYF
once,TRBV28,.,TRBJ1-2,TGTGCCAGCAGCCTGGTGCGGGGGCAGGGGAAGTATGGCTACACCTTC,CASSLVRGQGKYGYTF
once,TRBV10-3,TRBD2,TRBJ2-1,TGTGCCATCAGTGAGTCGAGCGGGAGGGAGGATGAGCAGTTCTTC,CAISESSGREDEQFF
.,TRBV6-6,.,TRBJ1-1,TGTGCCAGCAGTTTGGGGGCAGGGTATACTGAAGCTTTCTTT,CASSLGAGYTEAFF
.,TRBV10-1,TRBD2,TRBJ2-1,TGCGCCAGCAGTGAGACGGGACTAGCGGAGCACAATGAGCAGTTCTTC,CASSETGLAEHNEQFF
.,TRBV19,.,TRBJ2-1,TGTGCCAGTAGTTTGATGGGGAGCTCCTACAATGAGCAGTTCTTC,CASSLMGSSYNEQFF
.,TRBV5-6,TRBD1,TRBJ2-7,TGTGCCAGCAGCTTCGGGACAGGGTGGAGCGAGCAGTACTTC,CASSFGTGWSEQYF
.,TRBV10-3,.,TRBJ1-1,TGTGCCATTTCTGACTGGCCAGGCGGCACTGAAGCTTTCTTT,CAISDWPGGTEAFF
.,TRBV4-2,TRBD1,TRBJ2-7,TGTGCCAGCAGCCACCCCGGGACAGGGGAACCCTACGAGCAGTACTTC,CASSHPGTGEPYEQYF
.,TRBV27,.,TRBJ1-2,TGTGCCAGCAGTCCTACAGACACGCGAGACTATGGCTACACCTTC,CASSPTDTRDYGYTF
.,TRBV5-1,TRBD1,TRBJ2-7,TGCGCCAGCAGAGAGGGGGCGCAATCCTACGAGCAGTACTTC,CASREGAQSYEQYF
.,TRBV7-9,TRBD2,TRBJ2-1,TGTGCCAGCAGCCCGACTAGCGGGTACTCCTACAATGAGCAGTTCTTC,CASSPTSGYSYNEQFF
.,TRBV5-4,.,TRBJ1-1,TGTGCCAGCAGCTTGATGAACACTGAAGCTTTCTTT,CASSLMNTEAFF
.,TRBV4-3,.,TRBJ2-7,TGCGCCAGCAGCCAAGAGGCAGGGGTCTACGAGCAGTACTTC,CASSQEAGVYEQYF
.,TRBV28,TRBD2,TRBJ2-7,TGTGCCAGCAGTTCCACGGGGAGGGCCTACTACGAGCAGTACTTC,CASSSTGRAYYEQYF